The next 27 T cell receptor beta chains were all read from a single sample in a study of cytomegalovirus exposure and HLA in healthy donors. Data came from immunoSEQ multiplex PCR; TCRdb stores just in-frame clones and leaves some out. The sample holds 150,000 to 200,000 clones; 75% to 95% are singletons and the top ten take approximately 3%. The sequenced material came from PBMCs. The receptors here all came from a woman aged 18-35 years in good health and CMV-seropositive.

The chain recombines TRBV7-9 with TRBJ2-3, with 9 bases aligning to TRBD2. CDR1 is SEHNR, CDR2 FQNEAQ, per germline (reference sequence). The CDR3 is 18 amino acids. V lost 5 bases, J lost 2 bases, and 14 bases stayed unmatched. The CDR3 protein is CASSPSSGAHLFTDTQYF. CDR3 nucleotides: TGTGCCAGCAGCCCCTCTAGCGGGGCCCACCTTTTCACAGATACGCAGTATTTT.

This chain uses TRBV19 with TRBJ2-7; TRBD1 matches at 9 bases. Germline V gene sequence: CDR1 LNHDA, CDR2 SQIVND (reference sequence). The CDR3 covers 16 residues. Trimming at V came to 4 bases and at J to 1 base, leaving 8 bases not matched to a gene. CDR3 sequence (DNA): TGTGCCAGTAGTACTACCGTGACAGGGGGGTCCTACGAGCAGTACTTC. Translated, it gives CASSTTVTGGSYEQYF.

This clone was found once. The V call is TRBV5-1, the J call TRBJ2-7; 10 nucleotides match TRBD1. The length of the CDR3 is 17 residues. Germline V gene sequence: CDR1 SGHRS, CDR2 YFSETQ. The J segment lost 4 bases and the V segment lost 0 bases, leaving 10 bases of the junction unmatched. CDR3 DNA sequence: TGCGCCAGCAGCTTGGCCCGGGGACAGGGGATTAAGTACGAGCAGTACTTC. Translation gives CASSLARGQGIKYEQYF.

The chain uses TRBV4-3 and TRBJ2-7, with TRBD2 identical over 12 bases. V was pared by 1 base and J by 2 bases, with 3 bases of the junction left unmatched. CDR1 is LGHNA and CDR2 is YSLEER in the germline V gene. There are 16 residues in the CDR3. CDR3 loop: CASSQAPSGRAYEQYF. CDR3 bases: TGCGCCAGCAGCCAAGCCCCTAGCGGGAGGGCCTACGAGCAGTACTTC.

Here the CDR3 reads CASRGSGQGVYEQYF. The CDR3 nucleotides read TGTGCCAGCAGAGGTTCCGGACAGGGAGTCTACGAGCAGTACTTC. The gene calls are TRBV6-5 and TRBJ2-7; 8 bases are a match to TRBD1. Germline CDR1 and CDR2: MNHEY and SVGAGI. This CDR3 contains 15 residues. V dropped 6 bases and J dropped 3; count of bases not matched to a gene: 10.

The chain uses TRBV27 and TRBJ2-1; 7 positions agree with TRBD2. The CDR3 is 15 residues long. Germline lookup yields CDR1 MNHEY and CDR2 SMNVEV (reference sequence). V gave up 6 bases and J gave up 3 bases; unmatched junction bases: 8. The CDR3 reads CASSSAGEGYNEQFF. The CDR3 DNA sequence: TGTGCCAGCAGCTCTGCCGGGGAGGGCTACAATGAGCAGTTCTTC.

The rearrangement joins TRBV5-1 to TRBJ1-2; TRBD1 might be the D (6 bases). There are 16 residues in the CDR3. V lost 1 base to trimming and J lost 7 bases, with 20 bases between them. Germline V gene sequence: CDR1 SGHRS, CDR2 YFSETQ. The CDR3 here is CASSLRDTDLGSGYTF. The CDR3 bases are TGCGCCAGCAGCTTGAGGGACACCGACCTAGGGAGTGGCTACACCTTC.

The V gene is TRBV11-2, the J gene TRBJ2-1; 9 bases are shared with TRBD2. CDR3 length: 18 amino acids. The junction had 9 bases not matched to a gene; V was cut back by 3 bases and J by 0 bases. The germline V gene encodes CDR1 SGHAT and CDR2 FQNNGV. The CDR3 region has the DNA TGTGCCAGCAGCTTTGGGCTAGCGGGGCCGAGCTCCTACAATGAGCAGTTCTTC. This gives the protein CASSFGLAGPSSYNEQFF.

This sequence joins TRBV13 and TRBJ2-5; weak D call: TRBD1 (5 bases). This CDR3 has 13 amino acids. Germline assignment: CDR1 PRHDT and CDR2 FYEKMQ (reference sequence). V lost 5 bases and J 3 bases, leaving 10 bases between the germline ends. This CDR3 is CASSPDSKETQYF. The CDR3 DNA sequence: TGTGCCAGCAGCCCTGACAGTAAAGAGACCCAGTACTTC. Full variable domain (rest looked up from reference TRBV13 and TRBJ2-5): AAGVIQSPRHLIKEKRETATLKCYPIPRHDTVYWYQQGPGQDPQFLISFYEKMQSDKGSIPDRFSAQQFSDYHSELNMSSLELGDSALYFCASSPDSKETQYFGPGTRLLVL.

This clone has ten or more counts. J is TRBJ2-7 and V is TRBV28, with D perhaps matching TRBD1 (6 bases). The CDR3 length is 15 residues. Germline V gene sequence: CDR1 MDHEN, CDR2 SYDVKM. The V and J ends lost 5 bases and 7 bases respectively, with 21 bases between them. DNA of the CDR3: TGTGCCAGCAGTCCAACGACAGGTAAAGGGGGTGAGCAGTACTTC. It yields the protein CASSPTTGKGGEQYF.

The chain recombines TRBV6-1 with TRBJ2-1; no clear D gene. V lost 1 base and J 16 bases, leaving 11 bases between the germline ends. This CDR3 spans 11 amino acids. Germline loops: CDR1 MNHNS, CDR2 SASEGT. The CDR3 is CASSEGPSGFF. The CDR3 DNA is TGTGCCAGCAGTGAAGGCCCCTCGGGTTTCTTC.

The gene calls are TRBV7-8 and TRBJ1-1; TRBD1 matches 10 bases. This CDR3 is 14 amino acids long. Losses at the gene ends were 4 bases for V and 6 bases for J; bases not matched to a gene: 5. Germline values: CDR1 SGHVS, CDR2 FQNEAQ. CDR3 residues: CASSSDRGIAEAFF. The CDR3, as DNA: TGTGCCAGCAGCTCGGACAGGGGGATCGCTGAAGCTTTCTTT.

The sample holds one count of this clone. This sequence joins TRBV5-1 and TRBJ2-7; 13 bases are a match to TRBD2. The J segment lost 4 bases and the V segment lost 7 bases, leaving 2 bases of the junction unmatched. The CDR3 is 13 amino acids. Germline-derived CDR1 and CDR2 are SGHRS and YFSETQ. CDR3 region: CASRTSGSYEQYF. The CDR3 region has the DNA TGCGCCAGCCGGACTAGCGGGAGTTACGAGCAGTACTTC.

V and J are TRBV27 and TRBJ2-7; D is undetermined. V gave up 5 bases and J gave up 1 base, with 9 bases separating them. The germline gives CDR1 MNHEY, CDR2 SMNVEV (reference sequence). CDR3 length: 13 amino acids. CDR3 sequence reads: CASSPYRSYEQYF. CDR3 DNA: TGTGCCAGCAGTCCCTACCGATCCTACGAGCAGTACTTC.

This chain joins TRBV6-6 and TRBJ2-7, with D perhaps TRBD2 (6 bases). The CDR3 is made up of 16 amino acids. Trimming removed 0 bases from V and 3 bases from J, with 15 bases in between. Germline V gives CDR1 MNHNY, CDR2 SVGAGI (reference sequence). For the CDR3, the DNA is TGTGCCAGCAGTTACTCGGCGGGGCCCCTGTACTACGAGCAGTACTTC. Protein product: CASSYSAGPLYYEQYF.

V gene TRBV28 combines with J gene TRBJ1-4; the D is unclear. V was trimmed by 3 bases and J by 0 bases, leaving 5 bases between them. Germline CDR1 and CDR2: MDHEN and SYDVKM. This CDR3 has 14 amino acids. DNA of the CDR3: TGTGCCAGCAGTTTTTACTCAACTAATGAAAAACTGTTTTTT. It is translated as CASSFYSTNEKLFF.

The chain combines TRBV5-6 with TRBJ2-7, with 12 bases fitting TRBD2. Per germline, CDR1 SGHDT and CDR2 YYEEEE. The trim removed 8 bases at V and 7 bases at J, leaving 16 bases unmatched. There are 16 residues in the CDR3. This CDR3 reads CASELAGGPLLREQYF. The DNA for the CDR3 is TGTGCCAGTGAACTAGCGGGAGGTCCCCTACTTCGGGAGCAGTACTTC.

J is TRBJ2-1 and V is TRBV19, with 7 bases that match TRBD1. Germline V lookup: CDR1 LNHDA, CDR2 SQIVND (reference sequence). The CDR3 extends over 14 amino acids. The J segment lost 9 bases and the V segment lost 1 base, leaving 6 bases of the junction unmatched. The CDR3 region is CASSIVTGKVEQFF. DNA of the CDR3: TGTGCCAGTAGTATAGTGACAGGGAAGGTTGAGCAGTTCTTC. Full variable domain (rest looked up from reference TRBV19 and TRBJ2-1): DGGITQSPKYLFRKEGQNVTLSCEQNLNHDAMYWYRQDPGQGLRLIYYSQIVNDFQKGDIAEGYSVSREKKESFPLTVTSAQKNPTAFYLCASSIVTGKVEQFFGPGTRLTVL.

The chain links TRBV28 to TRBJ1-4, with D possibly matching TRBD1 (6 bases). Trimming shortened V by 6 bases and J by 3 bases, and 20 bases separated the two germline ends. The CDR3 spans 17 residues. Germline CDR1 and CDR2: MDHEN and SYDVKM. The DNA of the CDR3 is TGTGCCAGCAGCCCCTCGACGGGAGGGGGACCTAATGAAAAACTGTTTTTT. Translating gives CASSPSTGGGPNEKLFF.

The rearrangement joins TRBV27 to TRBJ2-1; TRBD2 agrees at 12 bases. Germline V lookup: CDR1 MNHEY, CDR2 SMNVEV (reference sequence). The CDR3 consists of 17 residues. Trimming took 4 bases from V and 0 from J; bases not matched to a gene: 4. The CDR3 nucleotides are TGTGCCAGCAGTTCTCTAGCGGGAGGGAGCTCCTACAATGAGCAGTTCTTC. Translation: CASSSLAGGSSYNEQFF.

V is TRBV27 and J is TRBJ2-7, with 8 bases lining up with TRBD2. The CDR3 runs to 18 residues. Germline CDR1 MNHEY, CDR2 SMNVEV (reference sequence). V shed 4 bases, J shed 0 bases, and the junction held 14 bases outside the gene matches. CDR3 residues: CASSSLRGGTGSSYEQYF. The CDR3 DNA sequence: TGTGCCAGCAGTTCCCTTCGGGGGGGGACGGGGAGCTCCTACGAGCAGTACTTC.

The rearrangement links TRBV5-1 to TRBJ2-3; D possibly corresponds to TRBD2 (6 bases). The CDR3 is made up of 16 amino acids. Trimming removed 4 bases from V and 2 bases from J, with 17 bases in between. Germline V gives CDR1 SGHRS, CDR2 YFSETQ. CDR3 nucleotide sequence: TGCGCCAGCAGCCCCGGGTGGCGGGGAAACACAGATACGCAGTATTTT. Translating it yields CASSPGWRGNTDTQYF.

The rearrangement links TRBV7-8 to TRBJ2-1, with 7 nucleotides matching TRBD1. J gave up 5 bases and V 0 bases, and 4 bases lay outside the gene matches. The CDR3 contains 15 residues. CDR1 is SGHVS and CDR2 is FQNEAQ in the germline V gene. Here the CDR3 reads CASSLAGGLNNEQFF. The CDR3 DNA is TGTGCCAGCAGCTTAGCAGGGGGCCTCAACAATGAGCAGTTCTTC.

The chain employs TRBV5-4 and TRBJ2-3; D is perhaps TRBD2 (6 bases). The germline V and J ends were trimmed by 2 bases and 6 bases, with 19 bases remaining between them. Germline V lookup: CDR1 SGHNT, CDR2 YYREEE (reference sequence). This CDR3 spans 16 amino acids. CDR3 DNA: TGTGCCAGCAGCTTCCCTCTTGCGGGAAGTGGGGATACGCAGTATTTT. Protein product: CASSFPLAGSGDTQYF.

This clone was seen just once. This chain links TRBV19 with TRBJ2-5, with D perhaps TRBD2 (5 bases). Trimming left V 1 base short and J 5 bases short, with 11 bases between. From germline, CDR1 is LNHDA and CDR2 SQIVND (reference sequence). The CDR3 is 14 residues long. CDR3 sequence reads: CASSIGGDGETQYF. CDR3 DNA: TGTGCCAGTAGTATAGGGGGAGATGGGGAGACCCAGTACTTC.

The rearrangement uses TRBV4-2 and TRBJ1-1; D is perhaps TRBD1 (6 bases). V was trimmed by 0 bases and J by 4 bases, leaving 12 bases between them. This CDR3 has 15 residues. Germline V lookup: CDR1 LGHNA, CDR2 YNFKEQ. The CDR3: CASSQETGRATEAFF. In nucleotides, the CDR3 is TGTGCCAGCAGCCAAGAGACAGGTAGAGCCACTGAAGCTTTCTTT.

The chain couples TRBV10-1 to TRBJ2-3; possibly TRBD2 for D (6 bases). This CDR3 has 15 amino acids. Trimming cost V 9 bases and J 0 bases, with 16 bases left between them. Germline V gene data show CDR1 as WNHNN and CDR2 as SYGVQD (reference sequence). Here the CDR3 reads CASAEAGRSTDTQYF. The CDR3 region has the DNA TGCGCCAGTGCAGAAGCGGGCCGTAGCACAGATACGCAGTATTTT.